This T cell receptor (beta chain) was sequenced during a study of regulatory T cells in long-lasting Graves disease (dated by TCRdb to the early 2020s). For the study in its entirety: Antithyroid drugs had been taken for less than 3 months by newly diagnosed Graves' disease patients. The study took place in China and was registered as a clinical trial. Patients with persistent Graves' disease were compared with patients with newly diagnosed Graves' disease using TCR sequencing and RNA sequencing of peripheral blood. A total of about 35 samples underwent TCR sequencing, from about 13 patients with persistent Graves' disease and some 20 patients with newly diagnosed Graves' disease.

What the time point label conveys for this sample: newly diagnosed GD, antithyroid drugs for less than 3 months. For both TCR sequencing and RNA sequencing, RNA was extracted from PBMCs using TRIzol. The diagnosis of Graves' disease was made according to American Thyroid Association guidelines. Patients for the study were recruited at an endocrinology department in Xi'an, China. Each patient gave 7 to 9.5 milliliters of peripheral blood, collected in an EDTA anticoagulant tube. Ficoll Paque Plus density gradient separation was used to isolate PBMCs, and no further T cell sorting was done. An Agilent 2100 Bioanalyzer and agarose gel were used to check RNA quality, and a NanoDrop 2000 was used to measure RNA concentration. From a lookup of the germline V gene, CDR1 and CDR2 are SGHVS and FNYEAQ. From the cysteine through the phenylalanine, the CDR3 covers 17 amino acids. Left in the record is the CDR3 DNA by itself, 51 bases read in frame from the first base. V and J are truncated by 5 bases and 2 bases respectively, leaving an intervening sequence of 21 bases.

General conclusions and limits of the study: As a limitation, the authors acknowledged that the small sample size may reduce accuracy. Only peripheral blood was studied, because thyroid tissue, the primary lesion, was inaccessible. A larger number of public clonotypes was shared among persistent patients (about 2,700) than among newly diagnosed patients (roughly 930). Sequencing and analysis were limited to the TCR beta chain. TRBV28, TRBJ1-2 and TRBJ2-5 were preferentially used in persistent disease, while TRBV20-1 and TRBJ2-1 were favored in newly diagnosed disease. Compared with newly diagnosed patients, persistent Graves' disease patients had lower TCR Shannon entropy and fewer highly expanded clones, which suggests clonal expansion.

The library came from multiplex PCR. Instrument used: Illumina HiSeq 4000. iRepertoire HTBI primers and Arm-PCR amplification of CDR3 regions were used to construct TCR beta libraries. Gel purification was performed on PCR products prior to sequencing. Per the source publication's procedure: Gene usage analysis of CDR3 amino acid clonotypes relied on the roughly 64 TRBV and over 13 TRBJ segments identified across samples. COPE and FqMerger were used to merge filtered high-quality paired reads into contigs. BLAST was used to align contigs to IMGT TRBV, TRBD and TRBJ reference genes, and CDR3 was defined according to IMGT. Any clonotype with a frequency above 0.1% was counted as a highly expanded clone. Shannon entropy was used to measure repertoire diversity, and the Gini coefficient was used to measure V-J evenness. A clonotype found in more than one individual was treated as public. TCRdb reworked the public reads: Q25 trimming with fastp, MiXCR clone assembly, productive beta chains retained. Rows matching on CDR3 protein sequence are summarized as one entry with the most common DNA and genes. TCRdb, not the authors, supplied the V and J calls. Across this sample there are roughly 500,000 distinct CDR3 sequences, with less than 15% seen only once. Roughly 10% of the sample is in the top ten clones.

The sample holds many counts of this clonotype. Its antigen is not yet known. Base qualities are missing; no much larger clone stands one base away. The same data also contributed to another study, on T cells in Graves' hyperthyroidism and ophthalmopathy. The second publication reports: Graves' hyperthyroidism was defined as stable when no progression to ophthalmopathy occurred over 18 months of follow-up. Hyperthyroidism patients were newly diagnosed, had a disease duration of under 2 months, and were aged 18 to 65 years. Any patient with an uncontrolled infection, another autoimmune disease, pregnancy or lactation was excluded. Diagnoses were based on clinical symptoms, serum thyroxine and TRAb, thyroid ultrasound and orbital computed tomography. The TCR CDR3 was subjected to a first round of RT-PCR using the HTBI primer set and the Qiagen OneStep RT-PCR kit. Most expanded thyroid clonotypes (frequency above 0.001) were also found in blood, which suggests that blood repertoires may mirror thyroid immune responses. A 13 V-J signature model separated ophthalmopathy from stable hyperthyroidism, with approximately 87% sensitivity and approximately 81% specificity in cross-validation and 80%/75% in testing. During validation, the model predicted progression to ophthalmopathy a median of around six months ahead of onset, with almost 71% sensitivity and roughly 75% specificity. To identify distinguishing TCR V-J signatures, a discovery cohort of around 98 patients was used, comprising 43 with Graves' ophthalmopathy and 57 with stable Graves' hyperthyroidism. Whether ophthalmopathy could be predicted prospectively was tested in an independent validation cohort made up of fewer than 20 hyperthyroidism patients plus 17 patients who later progressed to ophthalmopathy. The roughly 94 discovery patients were randomly split 7:3 into training and test sets. In addition, the study compared T-cell repertoires in thyroid tissue and in blood from 6 or 7 Graves' hyperthyroidism patients. Following sampling, methimazole starting at 30 mg daily was given to hyperthyroidism patients, and high-dose intravenous methylprednisolone was given to ophthalmopathy patients. The libraries were constructed in a second round of multiplex PCR and then size-selected and purified. Paired-end sequencing of the libraries was performed with 100 bp reads on an Illumina HiSeq2000. Raw data were processed with SOAPnuke, discarding reads with adapters, uncalled bases, mean Phred below 15, or no exact constant-primer or identifier match. COPE v1.2.5 was used to merge the high-quality paired reads, and each unique nucleotide sequence was defined as a clonotype. MiTCR v1.1 was used to align clonotypes to the IMGT TRBV, TRBD and TRBJ reference segments. Only V-J combinations with frequency above 0.0001, covering about 99% of repertoires, were analysed. The TCS score was defined as the ratio of F50 (clonal expansion) to E x V (chaos), calculated using BLOSUM62-based TCRdist between CDR3 peptides within each V-J. Welch's t-statistics and random forest reduced 500 to 650 V-J features to 13, which were used in a naive Bayes classifier (R e1071). Sample size was not statistically predetermined, and blinding of investigators to group allocation was not performed. The paper reports TCR Vbeta CDR3 sequencing of over 120 peripheral blood samples: 43 ophthalmopathy, approximately 74 hyperthyroidism and approximately 17 progressor patients.

This receptor was taken from a man aged 25 to 45 with Graves disease. Donor details come from another sample of the same person, matched by shared clones. Sequenced material: peripheral blood mononuclear cells (PBMCs), taken at new diagnosis, from a patient treated with antithyroid drugs. The receptor chain draws on TRBV7-6 and TRBJ1-1, with the D gene not clear enough to name. The CDR3 sequence is CASSLQGPRQINTEAFF. The DNA is as follows: TGTGCCAGCAGCCTACAAGGACCCAGGCAAATCAACACTGAAGCTTTCTTT. When the CDR3 is completed using the reference TRBV7-6 and TRBJ1-1 genes on either side, the full variable domain is GAGVSQSPRYKVTKRGQDVALRCDPISGHVSLYWYRQALGQGPEFLTYFNYEAQQDKSGLPNDRFSAERPEGSISTLTIQRTEQRDSAMYRCASSLQGPRQINTEAFFGQGTRLTVV.